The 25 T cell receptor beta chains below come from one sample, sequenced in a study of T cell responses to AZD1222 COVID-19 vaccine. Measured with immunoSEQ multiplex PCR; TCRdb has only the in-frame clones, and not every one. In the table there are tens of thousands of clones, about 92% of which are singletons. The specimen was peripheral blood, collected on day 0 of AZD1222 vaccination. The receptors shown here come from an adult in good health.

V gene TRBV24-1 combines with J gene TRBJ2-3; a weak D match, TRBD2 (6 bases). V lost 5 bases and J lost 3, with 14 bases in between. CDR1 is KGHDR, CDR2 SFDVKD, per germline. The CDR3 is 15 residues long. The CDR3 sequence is CATSAPVGGTDTQYF. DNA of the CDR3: TGTGCCACCAGTGCCCCCGTCGGGGGTACAGATACGCAGTATTTT.

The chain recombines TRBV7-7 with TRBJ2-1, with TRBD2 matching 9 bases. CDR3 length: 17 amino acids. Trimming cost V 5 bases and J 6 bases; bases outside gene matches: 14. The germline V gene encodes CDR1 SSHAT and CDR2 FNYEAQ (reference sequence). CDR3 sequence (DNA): TGTGCCAGCAGCCCATTAGCGGGAGCCCTCGGCCCCAATGAGCAGTTCTTC. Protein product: CASSPLAGALGPNEQFF.

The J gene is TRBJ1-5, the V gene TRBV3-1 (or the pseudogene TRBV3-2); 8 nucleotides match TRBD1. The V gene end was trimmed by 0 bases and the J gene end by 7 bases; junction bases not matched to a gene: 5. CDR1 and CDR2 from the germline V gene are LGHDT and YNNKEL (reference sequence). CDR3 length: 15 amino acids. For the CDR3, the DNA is TGTGCCAGCAGCCAAGATTCAGGGGGCGTACAGCCCCAGCATTTT. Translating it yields CASSQDSGGVQPQHF.

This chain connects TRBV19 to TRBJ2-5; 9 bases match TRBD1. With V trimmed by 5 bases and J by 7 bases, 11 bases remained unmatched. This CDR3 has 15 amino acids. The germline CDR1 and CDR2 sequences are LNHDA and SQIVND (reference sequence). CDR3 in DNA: TGTGCCAGTAGTCCGGAGGACAGGGGCTGGGGGACCCAGTACTTC. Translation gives CASSPEDRGWGTQYF.

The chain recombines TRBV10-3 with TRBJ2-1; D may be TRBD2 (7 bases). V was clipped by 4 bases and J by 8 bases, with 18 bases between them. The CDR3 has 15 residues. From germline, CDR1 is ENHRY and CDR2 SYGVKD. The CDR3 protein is CAISGKGGGLDEQFF. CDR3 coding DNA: TGTGCCATCAGTGGGAAAGGGGGGGGCCTCGATGAGCAGTTCTTC.

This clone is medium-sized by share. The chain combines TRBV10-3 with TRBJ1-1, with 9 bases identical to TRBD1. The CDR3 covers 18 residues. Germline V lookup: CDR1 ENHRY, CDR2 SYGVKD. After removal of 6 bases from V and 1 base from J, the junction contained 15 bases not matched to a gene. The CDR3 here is CAIRNRQGDRGENTEAFF. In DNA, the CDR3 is TGTGCCATCAGAAACCGACAGGGGGATAGGGGGGAGAACACTGAAGCTTTCTTT.

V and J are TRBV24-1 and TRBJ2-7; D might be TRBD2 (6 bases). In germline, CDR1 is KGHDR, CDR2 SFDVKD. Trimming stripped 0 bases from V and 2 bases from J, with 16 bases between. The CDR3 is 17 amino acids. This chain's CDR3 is CATSDLPLGEATYEQYF. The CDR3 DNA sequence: TGTGCCACCAGTGATTTGCCTCTTGGGGAGGCAACCTACGAGCAGTACTTC.

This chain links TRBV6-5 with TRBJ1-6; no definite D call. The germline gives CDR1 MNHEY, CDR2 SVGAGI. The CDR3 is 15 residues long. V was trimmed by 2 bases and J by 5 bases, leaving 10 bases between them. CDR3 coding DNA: TGTGCCAGCAGTTACAGCGGGTTGGATAATTCACCCCTCCACTTT. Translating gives CASSYSGLDNSPLHF.

CDR3 sequence reads: CASRGTVSTDTQYF. The DNA of the CDR3 is TGTGCCAGCAGGGGGACAGTTAGCACAGATACGCAGTATTTT. The chain couples TRBV2 to TRBJ2-3; 7 bases are a match to TRBD1. J gave up 0 bases and V 6 bases, and 3 bases lay outside the gene matches. Germline CDR1 and CDR2: SNHLY and FYNNEI. This CDR3 has 14 amino acids.

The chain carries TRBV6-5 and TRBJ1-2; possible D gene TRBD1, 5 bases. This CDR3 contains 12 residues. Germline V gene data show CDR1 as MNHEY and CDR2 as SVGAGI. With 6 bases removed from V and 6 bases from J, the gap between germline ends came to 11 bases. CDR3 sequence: CASSREGDGYTF. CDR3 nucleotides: TGTGCCAGCAGCCGAGAAGGGGATGGCTACACCTTC.

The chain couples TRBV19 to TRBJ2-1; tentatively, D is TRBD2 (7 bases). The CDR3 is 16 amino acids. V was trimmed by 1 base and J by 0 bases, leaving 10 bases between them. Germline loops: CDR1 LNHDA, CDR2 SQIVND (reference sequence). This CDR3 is CASSIGGGASYNEQFF. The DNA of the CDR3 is TGTGCCAGTAGTATAGGAGGGGGGGCCTCCTACAATGAGCAGTTCTTC.

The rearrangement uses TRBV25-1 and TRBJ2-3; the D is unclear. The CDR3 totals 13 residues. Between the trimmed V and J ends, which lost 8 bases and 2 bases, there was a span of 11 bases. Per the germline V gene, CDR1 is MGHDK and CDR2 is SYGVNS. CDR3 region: CASDDDLTDTQYF. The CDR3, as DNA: TGTGCCAGCGATGATGACCTCACAGATACGCAGTATTTT. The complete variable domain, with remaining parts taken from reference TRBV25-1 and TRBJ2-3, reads EADIYQTPRYLVIGTGKKITLECSQTMGHDKMYWYQQDPGMELHLIHYSYGVNSTEKGDLSSESTVSRIRTEHFPLTLESARPSHTSQYLCASDDDLTDTQYFGPGTRLTVL.

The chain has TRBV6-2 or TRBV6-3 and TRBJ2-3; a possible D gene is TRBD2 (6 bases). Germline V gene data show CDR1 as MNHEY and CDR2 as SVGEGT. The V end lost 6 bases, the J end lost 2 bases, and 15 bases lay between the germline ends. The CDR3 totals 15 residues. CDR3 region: CASSPRDSYTDTQYF. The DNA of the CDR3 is TGTGCCAGCAGCCCTAGGGACTCTTACACAGATACGCAGTATTTT.

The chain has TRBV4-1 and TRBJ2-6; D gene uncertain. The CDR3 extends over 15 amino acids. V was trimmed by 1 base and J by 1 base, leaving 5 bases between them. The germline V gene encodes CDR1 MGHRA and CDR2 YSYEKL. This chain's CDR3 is CASSQATSGANVLTF. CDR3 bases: TGCGCCAGCAGCCAAGCTACATCTGGGGCCAACGTCCTGACTTTC.

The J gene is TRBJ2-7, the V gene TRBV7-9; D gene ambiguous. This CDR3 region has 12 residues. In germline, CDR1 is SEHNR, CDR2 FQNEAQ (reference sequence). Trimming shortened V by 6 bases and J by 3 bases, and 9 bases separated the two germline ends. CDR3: CASSRRDYEQYF. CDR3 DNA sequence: TGTGCCAGCAGTCGAAGGGACTACGAGCAGTACTTC.

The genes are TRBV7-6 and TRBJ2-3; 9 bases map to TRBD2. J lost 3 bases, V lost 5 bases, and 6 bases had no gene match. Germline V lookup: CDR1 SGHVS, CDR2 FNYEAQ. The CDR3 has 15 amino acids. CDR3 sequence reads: CASSVGLAETDTQYF. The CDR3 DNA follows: TGTGCCAGCAGCGTGGGACTAGCAGAAACAGATACGCAGTATTTT. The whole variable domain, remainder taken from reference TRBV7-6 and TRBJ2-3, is GAGVSQSPRYKVTKRGQDVALRCDPISGHVSLYWYRQALGQGPEFLTYFNYEAQQDKSGLPNDRFSAERPEGSISTLTIQRTEQRDSAMYRCASSVGLAETDTQYFGPGTRLTVL.

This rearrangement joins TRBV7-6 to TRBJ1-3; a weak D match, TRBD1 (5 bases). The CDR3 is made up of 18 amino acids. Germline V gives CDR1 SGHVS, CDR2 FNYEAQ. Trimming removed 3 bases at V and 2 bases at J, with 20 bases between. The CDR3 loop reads CASSFSLGQGGPGNTIYF. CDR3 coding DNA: TGTGCCAGCAGCTTTAGTCTCGGGCAGGGAGGGCCTGGAAACACCATATATTTT.

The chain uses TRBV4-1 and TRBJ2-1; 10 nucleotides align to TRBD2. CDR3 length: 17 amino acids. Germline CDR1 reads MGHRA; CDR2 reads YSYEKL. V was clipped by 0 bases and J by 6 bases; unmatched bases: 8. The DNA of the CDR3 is TGCGCCAGCAGCCAAGATAGGCTAGCGGGGGAGGTCAATGAGCAGTTCTTC. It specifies CASSQDRLAGEVNEQFF.

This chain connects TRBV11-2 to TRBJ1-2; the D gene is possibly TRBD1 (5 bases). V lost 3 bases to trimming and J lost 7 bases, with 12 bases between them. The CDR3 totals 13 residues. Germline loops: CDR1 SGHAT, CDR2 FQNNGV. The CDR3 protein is CASSFGRAGGYTF. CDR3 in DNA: TGTGCCAGCAGCTTCGGCAGGGCGGGTGGCTACACCTTC.

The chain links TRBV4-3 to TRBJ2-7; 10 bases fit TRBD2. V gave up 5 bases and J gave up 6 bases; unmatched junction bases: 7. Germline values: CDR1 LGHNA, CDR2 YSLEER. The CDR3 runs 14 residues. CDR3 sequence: CASSFGTSVGEQYF. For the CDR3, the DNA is TGCGCCAGCAGCTTCGGGACTAGCGTAGGCGAGCAGTACTTC.

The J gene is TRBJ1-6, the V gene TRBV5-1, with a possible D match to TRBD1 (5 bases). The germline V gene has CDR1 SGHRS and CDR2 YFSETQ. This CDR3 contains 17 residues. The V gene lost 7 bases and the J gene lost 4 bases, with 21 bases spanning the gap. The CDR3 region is CASCQTPRGGYNSPLHF. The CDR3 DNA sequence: TGCGCCAGCTGCCAAACCCCCCGGGGGGGGTATAATTCACCCCTCCACTTT. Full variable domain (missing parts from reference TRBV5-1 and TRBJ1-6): KAGVTQTPRYLIKTRGQQVTLSCSPISGHRSVSWYQQTPGQGLQFLFEYFSETQRNKGNFPGRFSGRQFSNSRSEMNVSTLELGDSALYLCASCQTPRGGYNSPLHFGNGTRLTVT.

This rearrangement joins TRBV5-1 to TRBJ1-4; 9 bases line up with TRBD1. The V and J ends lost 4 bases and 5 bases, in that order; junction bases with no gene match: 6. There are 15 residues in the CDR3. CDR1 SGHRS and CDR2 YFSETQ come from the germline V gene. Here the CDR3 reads CASSRSGTGNEKLFF. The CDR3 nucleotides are TGCGCCAGCAGCCGATCCGGGACAGGGAATGAAAAACTGTTTTTT.

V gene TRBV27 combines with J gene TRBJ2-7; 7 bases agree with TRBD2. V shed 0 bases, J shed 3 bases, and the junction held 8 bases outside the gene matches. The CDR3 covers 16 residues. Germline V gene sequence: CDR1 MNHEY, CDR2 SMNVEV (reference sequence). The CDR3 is CASSLSRGLRLYEQYF. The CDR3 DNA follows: TGTGCCAGCAGTTTATCGCGGGGGTTACGGCTCTACGAGCAGTACTTC.

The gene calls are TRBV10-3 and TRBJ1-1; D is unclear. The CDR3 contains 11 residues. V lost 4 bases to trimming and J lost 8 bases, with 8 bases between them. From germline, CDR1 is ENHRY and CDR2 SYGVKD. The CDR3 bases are TGTGCCATCAGTGTGGGCGTCGAAGCTTTCTTT. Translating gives CAISVGVEAFF.

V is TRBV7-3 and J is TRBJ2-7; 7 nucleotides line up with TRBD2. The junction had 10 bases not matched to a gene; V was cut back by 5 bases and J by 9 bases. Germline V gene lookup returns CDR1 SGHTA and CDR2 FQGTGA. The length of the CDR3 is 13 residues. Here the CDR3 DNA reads TGTGCCAGCAGCCCGACTAGCACGAGCCTGCAGTACTTC. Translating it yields CASSPTSTSLQYF. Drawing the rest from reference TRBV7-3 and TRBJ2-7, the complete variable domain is GAGVSQTPSNKVTEKGKYVELRCDPISGHTALYWYRQSLGQGPEFLIYFQGTGAADDSGLPNDRFFAVRPEGSVSTLKIQRTERGDSAVYLCASSPTSTSLQYFGPGTRLTVT.